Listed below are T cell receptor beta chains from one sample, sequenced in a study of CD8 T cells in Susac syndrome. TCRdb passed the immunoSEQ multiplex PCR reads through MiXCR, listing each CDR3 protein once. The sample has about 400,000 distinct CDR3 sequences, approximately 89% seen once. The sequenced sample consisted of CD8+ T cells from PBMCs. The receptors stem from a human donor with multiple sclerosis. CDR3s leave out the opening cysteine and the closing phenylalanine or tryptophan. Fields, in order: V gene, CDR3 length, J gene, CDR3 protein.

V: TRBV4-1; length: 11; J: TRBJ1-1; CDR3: ASSPISGAEAF
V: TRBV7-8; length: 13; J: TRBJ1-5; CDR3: ASSLAAGRLQPQH
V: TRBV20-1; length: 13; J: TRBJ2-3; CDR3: SARDPKVGADTQY
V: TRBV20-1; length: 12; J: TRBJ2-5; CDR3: SARDRDRQETQY
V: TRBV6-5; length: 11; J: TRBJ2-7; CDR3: ASSLTGGHEQY
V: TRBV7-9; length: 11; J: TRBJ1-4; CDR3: ASSLEGNEKLF
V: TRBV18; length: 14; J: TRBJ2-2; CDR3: ASSPPGLAFTGELF
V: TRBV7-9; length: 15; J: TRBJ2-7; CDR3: ASSLVHSSGLTYEQY
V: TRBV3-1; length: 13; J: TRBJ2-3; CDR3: ASSQAAGRTDTQY
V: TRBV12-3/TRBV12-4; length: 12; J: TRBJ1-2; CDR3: ASSLTTGNNGYT